Listed below are T cell receptor beta chains from one sample, sequenced in a study of T cells in Graves' hyperthyroidism and ophthalmopathy. TCRdb passed the multiplex PCR reads through MiXCR, listing each CDR3 protein once. The table lists about 350,000 distinct CDR3 sequences, roughly 20% of them singletons. The sequenced sample was blood. The receptors shown here come from a woman in her thirties or forties with Graves' ophthalmopathy. Each CDR3 is given with its conserved first and last residue. The D gene is left open where the match is weak. Some rows have no size entry. The others give once, few or many, or a class for an expanded clone.

D	V	size	J	CDR3	DNA
TRBD1	TRBV6-5	many	TRBJ2-5	CASMERTGPETQYF	TGTGCCAGCATGGAAAGGACAGGGCCGGAGACCCAGTACTTC
-	TRBV5-1	many	TRBJ1-2	CASSLDLGSNGYTF	TGCGCCAGCAGCTTGGATCTGGGCTCCAACGGCTACACCTTC
-	TRBV6-1	many	TRBJ2-5	CATEGARETQYF	TGTGCCACAGAAGGGGCCAGAGAGACCCAGTACTTC
-	TRBV5-6	many	TRBJ1-2	CASSDRTPYGYTF	TGTGCCAGCAGCGACCGGACCCCATATGGCTACACCTTC
TRBD2	TRBV6-2/TRBV6-3	many	TRBJ2-7	CASGRPGGNGEQYF	TGTGCCAGCGGTAGACCCGGGGGGAATGGAGAGCAGTACTTC
TRBD1	TRBV19	many	TRBJ1-5	CASTTSTGIRNQPQHF	TGTGCCAGCACTACCTCGACAGGGATTCGAAATCAGCCCCAGCATTTT
-	TRBV20-1	many	TRBJ2-7	CSARQGRGEQYF	TGCAGTGCTAGACAGGGGCGGGGCGAGCAGTACTTC
TRBD2	TRBV29-1	few	TRBJ2-3	CSVVRLAGHSTDTQYF	TGCAGCGTAGTCCGACTAGCGGGGCATAGCACAGATACGCAGTATTTT
TRBD2	TRBV27	few	TRBJ2-7	CASSLISGSYEQSF	TGTGCCAGCAGTTTAATCAGCGGGAGTTACGAGCAGTCCTTC
-	TRBV19	many	TRBJ2-4	CASSDRNIQYF	TGTGCCAGTAGTGACAGGAACATTCAGTACTTC
-	TRBV12-3/TRBV12-4	many	TRBJ2-2	CASSSDTYTGELFF	TGTGCCAGCAGTTCCGACACGTACACCGGGGAGCTGTTTTTT
-	TRBV11-3	many	TRBJ2-7	CASKLIGTTPSYEQYF	TGTGCCAGCAAGCTTATTGGCACGACCCCATCCTACGAGCAGTACTTC
-	TRBV9	many	TRBJ2-2	CASRPRNTGELFF	TGTGCCAGCAGGCCCAGGAACACCGGGGAGCTGTTTTTT
-	TRBV6-5	many	TRBJ1-5	CASTERGRGAGQPQHF	TGTGCCAGCACCGAAAGGGGCAGGGGAGCGGGTCAGCCCCAGCATTTT
TRBD2	TRBV3-1	many	TRBJ2-7	CASSGTSGASYEQYF	TGTGCCAGCAGTGGGACTAGCGGGGCCAGTTACGAGCAGTACTTC
-	TRBV7-9	few	TRBJ1-1	CASILGGAGNTEAFF	TGTGCCAGCATCTTAGGAGGCGCAGGGAACACTGAAGCTTTCTTT
-	TRBV2	many	TRBJ2-7	CASREGSYEQYF	TGTGCCAGCAGAGAGGGCTCCTACGAGCAGTACTTC
TRBD1	TRBV30	many	TRBJ2-7	CAWRGGAGGAYEQYF	TGTGCCTGGAGGGGTGGTGCAGGGGGCGCCTACGAGCAGTACTTC
TRBD1	TRBV11-2	many	TRBJ1-5	CASSLNRDRNQPQHF	TGTGCCAGCAGCTTGAACCGGGACAGGAATCAGCCCCAGCATTTT
-	TRBV11-3	many	TRBJ2-7	CASSLAPGSHYEQYF	TGTGCCAGCAGCTTAGCCCCGGGATCCCATTACGAGCAGTACTTC
-	TRBV27	many	TRBJ2-5	CASSSISGSRETQYF	TGTGCCAGCAGTTCAATCTCCGGGAGTAGGGAGACCCAGTACTTC
-	TRBV7-2	-	TRBJ2-2	CASSYDGLGELFF	TGTGCCAGCAGCTACGACGGTCTGGGGGAGCTGTTTTTT
-	TRBV5-1	many	TRBJ1-1	CASSLRGRGNTEAFF	TGCGCCAGCAGCTTGCGTGGGCGAGGGAACACTGAAGCTTTCTTT